Below, one TCR beta chain is given with its context. The antigen is not known. The isolated RNA, all of it, was reverse transcribed, so expressed TCRB transcripts were what got sequenced. The average output of naive, central memory and regulatory T cell samples was around 3.5 million reads. Data came from immunoSEQ multiplex PCR; TCRdb stores just in-frame clones and leaves some out. The sample has around 250,000 clones, approximately 15% seen once. The CDR3 length is 12 residues. Trimming cost V 4 bases and J 9 bases, with 10 bases left between them. Germline CDR1 is SEHNR and CDR2 is FQNEAQ (reference sequence). This entry comes from a study of beta chain features in type 1 diabetes. Donors contributed one heparinised blood draw apiece, averaging about 120 mL. Via CD45RO/CCR7/CD25/CD127/CD95/CD27, cells of the CD4+ naive, central memory, regulatory and stem cell-like memory subsets were sorted. Whole-study results and caveats: Insertions were fewer and deletions more numerous at VDJ junctions in type 1 diabetes patients. In every one of the four CD4+ subsets, TCRB CDR3s were moderately but significantly shorter in Type 1 diabetes patients.

The sequence was collected from a man aged 25 to 40 with type 1 diabetes. What was sequenced was naive CD4+ T cells from blood. The J gene is TRBJ2-1, the V gene TRBV7-9; D may be TRBD2 (5 bases). For the CDR3, the DNA is TGTGCCAGCAGCTCCCAGGCGGGTGAGCAGTTCTTC. It translates to CASSSQAGEQFF.